This T cell receptor (beta chain) was recorded in a study of T cell responses to AZD1222 COVID-19 vaccine. Per the germline V gene, CDR1 is MNHNY and CDR2 is SVGAGI (reference sequence). V was pared by 6 bases and J by 6 bases, with 10 bases between. This CDR3 has 12 amino acids. Method: immunoSEQ multiplex PCR; TCRdb's copy keeps in-frame clones and lacks some. The sample records about 69,000 clones, 83% being singletons. The receptor was isolated from an adult who received the AZD1222 COVID-19 vaccine. V and J are TRBV6-6 and TRBJ2-3, with a tentative D call TRBD1 (6 bases). Sequenced here: peripheral blood, sampled 28 days after the second AZD1222 dose. The CDR3 coding sequence is TGTGCCAGCAGCCGAACAGGGGATACGCAGTATTTT. It yields the protein CASSRTGDTQYF.